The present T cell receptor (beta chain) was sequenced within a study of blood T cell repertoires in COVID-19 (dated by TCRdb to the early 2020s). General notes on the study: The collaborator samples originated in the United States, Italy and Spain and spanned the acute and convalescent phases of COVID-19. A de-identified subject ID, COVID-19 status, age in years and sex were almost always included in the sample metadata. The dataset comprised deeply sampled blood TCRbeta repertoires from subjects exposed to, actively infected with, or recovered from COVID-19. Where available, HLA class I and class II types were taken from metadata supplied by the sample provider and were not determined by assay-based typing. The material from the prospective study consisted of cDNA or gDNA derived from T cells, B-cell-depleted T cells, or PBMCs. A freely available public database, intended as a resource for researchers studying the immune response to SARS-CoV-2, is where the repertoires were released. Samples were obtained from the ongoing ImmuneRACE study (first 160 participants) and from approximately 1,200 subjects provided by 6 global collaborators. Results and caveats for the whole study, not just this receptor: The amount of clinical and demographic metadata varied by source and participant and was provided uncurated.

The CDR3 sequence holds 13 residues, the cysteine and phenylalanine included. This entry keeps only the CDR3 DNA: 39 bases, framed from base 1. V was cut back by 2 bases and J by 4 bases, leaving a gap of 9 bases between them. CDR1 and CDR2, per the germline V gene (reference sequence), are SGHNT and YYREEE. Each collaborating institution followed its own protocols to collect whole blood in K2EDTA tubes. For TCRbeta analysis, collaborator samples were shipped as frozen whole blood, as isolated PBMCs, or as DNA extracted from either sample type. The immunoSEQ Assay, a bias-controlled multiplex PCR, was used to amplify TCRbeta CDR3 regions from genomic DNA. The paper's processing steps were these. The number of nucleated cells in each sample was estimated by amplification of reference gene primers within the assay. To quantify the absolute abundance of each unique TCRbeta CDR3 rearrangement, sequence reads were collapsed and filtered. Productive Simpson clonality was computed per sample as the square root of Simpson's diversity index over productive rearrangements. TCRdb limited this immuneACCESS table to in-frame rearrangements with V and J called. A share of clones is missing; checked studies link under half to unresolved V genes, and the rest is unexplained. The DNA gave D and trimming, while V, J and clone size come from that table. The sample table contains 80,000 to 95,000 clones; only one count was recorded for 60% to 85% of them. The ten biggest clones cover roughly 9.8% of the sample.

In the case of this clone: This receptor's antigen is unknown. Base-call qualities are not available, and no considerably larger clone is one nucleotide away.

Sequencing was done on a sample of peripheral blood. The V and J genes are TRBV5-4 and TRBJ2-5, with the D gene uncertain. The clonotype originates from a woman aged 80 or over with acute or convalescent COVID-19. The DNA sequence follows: TGTGCCAGCAGCTTACTTCCTCGAGAGACCCAGTACTTC. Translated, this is CASSLLPRETQYF.